Presented here are 21 T cell receptor beta chains from one specimen sequenced in a study of shared clonotypes between healthy human individuals. Repertoires were generated with immunoSEQ multiplex PCR, while TCRdb's copy carries only in-frame clones and drops some. The table lists approximately 2.3 million clones, approximately 93% of them singletons. The specimen sequenced was naive CD4+ T cells from PBMCs. Subset here: CD45RA+ positively selected. Receptors originate from a young man in good health. Some clones in this sample may be carry-over from other donors' samples.

The chain combines TRBV5-1 with TRBJ1-4; no clear D. V lost 0 bases, J lost 7 bases, and 7 bases lay in between. CDR1 and CDR2 from the germline V gene are SGHRS and YFSETQ. The length of the CDR3 is 13 residues. In DNA form, the CDR3 reads TGCGCCAGCAGCTTGGAAGGGAGTGAAAAACTGTTTTTT. Its translation: CASSLEGSEKLFF.

The chain joins TRBV27 to TRBJ2-3; possible D gene TRBD2, 5 bases. This CDR3 has 16 amino acids. Trimming took 5 bases from V and 8 from J, leaving 23 bases between them. The germline V gene encodes CDR1 MNHEY and CDR2 SMNVEV (reference sequence). The CDR3 sequence is CASSPREKRVRGTQYF. The DNA of the CDR3 is TGTGCCAGCAGTCCCAGAGAGAAAAGGGTTCGGGGTACGCAGTATTTT.

As to this clone: In the same sample, other DNA sequences code for this CDR3. The rearrangement joins TRBV2 to TRBJ1-1; perhaps TRBD1 as D (5 bases). The germline CDR1 and CDR2 sequences are SNHLY and FYNNEI. CDR3 length: 13 residues. V dropped 2 bases and J dropped 4 bases, with 8 bases sitting between them. The CDR3 region has the DNA TGTGCCAGCAGTGAATATGGGGGCACTGAAGCTTTCTTT. It encodes CASSEYGGTEAFF. Full variable domain (outside the CDR3, taken from reference TRBV2 and TRBJ1-1): EPEVTQTPSHQVTQMGQEVILRCVPISNHLYFYWYRQILGQKVEFLVSFYNNEISEKSEIFDDQFSVERPDGSNFTLKIRSTKLEDSAMYFCASSEYGGTEAFFGQGTRLTVV.

V gene TRBV7-9 combines with J gene TRBJ2-2; the D gene is possibly TRBD1 (6 bases). Germline V gene lookup returns CDR1 SEHNR and CDR2 FQNEAQ (reference sequence). V was trimmed by 4 bases and J by 3 bases, leaving 9 bases between them. This CDR3 spans 14 amino acids. The CDR3: CASSSPGDTGELFF. In DNA, the CDR3 is TGTGCCAGCAGCTCCCCAGGGGACACCGGGGAGCTGTTTTTT.

As regards this clone: Other DNA sequences in this specimen translate into the identical CDR3. The rearrangement joins TRBV19 to TRBJ2-7; no firm D call. Germline-derived CDR1 and CDR2 are LNHDA and SQIVND (reference sequence). Trimming left V 3 bases short and J 0 bases short, with 9 bases between. The CDR3 sequence is 14 residues long. CDR3 nucleotides: TGTGCCAGTAGTATTACCTTTAGCTCCTACGAGCAGTACTTC. This translates into CASSITFSSYEQYF. Using reference TRBV19 and TRBJ2-7 for the parts outside the CDR3, the full variable domain is DGGITQSPKYLFRKEGQNVTLSCEQNLNHDAMYWYRQDPGQGLRLIYYSQIVNDFQKGDIAEGYSVSREKKESFPLTVTSAQKNPTAFYLCASSITFSSYEQYFGPGTRLTVT.

This clone was detected only once. V gene TRBV9 combines with J gene TRBJ2-1, with D uncertain. Germline V gene lookup returns CDR1 SGDLS and CDR2 YYNGEE. This CDR3 has 13 residues. V lost 6 bases, J lost 4 bases, and 11 bases lay in between. CDR3 in amino acids: CASNRGPYNEQFF. DNA for the CDR3: TGTGCCAGCAACCGAGGACCGTACAATGAGCAGTTCTTC.

A note on this clone: The identical CDR3 is also encoded by other nucleotide sequences in the sample. The V gene is TRBV2, the J gene TRBJ1-5, with D tentatively TRBD1 (5 bases). CDR3 length: 13 amino acids. The germline gives CDR1 SNHLY, CDR2 FYNNEI. Deletions cut 6 bases from V and 4 bases from J, with 10 bases between. This chain's CDR3 is CASRGWGNQPQHF. The CDR3 region has the DNA TGTGCCAGCAGGGGGTGGGGGAATCAGCCCCAGCATTTT.

The V and J genes are TRBV7-9 and TRBJ2-1, with 7 bases lining up with TRBD1. The CDR3 sequence is 15 residues long. Germline V gene sequence: CDR1 SEHNR, CDR2 FQNEAQ (reference sequence). V shed 4 bases and J 7 bases; nucleotides not matched to a gene: 10. The CDR3 reads CASSSDRVNVNEQFF. The DNA of the CDR3 is TGTGCCAGCAGCTCCGACAGGGTGAATGTGAATGAGCAGTTCTTC.

The chain links TRBV30 to TRBJ1-4; D perhaps matches TRBD1 (5 bases). V lost 3 bases, J lost 4 bases, and 12 bases lay in between. The CDR3 is 14 amino acids. Germline CDR1 reads GTSNPN; CDR2 reads SVGIG (reference sequence). Here the CDR3 reads CAWRTRGYNEKLFF. DNA for the CDR3: TGTGCCTGGAGGACGAGGGGTTATAATGAAAAACTGTTTTTT.

The chain is built from TRBV28 and TRBJ2-7; unclear D gene. V was pared by 2 bases and J by 6 bases, with 11 bases between. CDR1 is MDHEN, CDR2 SYDVKM, per germline. This CDR3 comprises 13 residues. This CDR3 reads CASSLAGPSEQYF. The CDR3 DNA follows: TGTGCCAGCAGTTTAGCCGGGCCCAGCGAGCAGTACTTC.

CDR3 sequence: CASSQDLLQGEESPLHF. The CDR3 bases are TGTGCCAGCAGCCAAGATTTGTTGCAGGGGGAGGAATCACCCCTCCACTTT. The chain employs TRBV4-2 and TRBJ1-6; 7 nucleotides align to TRBD1. The CDR3 sequence is 17 residues long. In germline, CDR1 is LGHNA, CDR2 YNFKEQ. V trimming: 0 bases; J trimming: 10 bases; junction bases outside the gene matches: 12.

As for this clone: Other DNA variants within this sample encode the same CDR3. V usage is TRBV11-3 and J usage is TRBJ2-2, with a tentative D call TRBD2 (5 bases). Germline V CDR1 and CDR2: SGHNT, YENEEA. The ends were cut back, 5 bases at V and 5 bases at J, with 9 bases in the middle. The CDR3 covers 13 residues. The CDR3 bases are TGTGCCAGCAGCCTCCGGGGAACCGGGGAGCTGTTTTTT. Its translation: CASSLRGTGELFF.

The V and J genes are TRBV7-8 and TRBJ2-7, with D maybe TRBD2 (6 bases). The CDR3 totals 14 residues. CDR1 is SGHVS and CDR2 is FQNEAQ in the germline V gene. V was trimmed by 0 bases and J by 4 bases, leaving 10 bases between them. The CDR3 protein is CASSLAGRGYEQYF. The CDR3 DNA is TGTGCCAGCAGCTTAGCGGGGCGGGGATACGAGCAGTACTTC.

The chain has TRBV19 and TRBJ1-2, with TRBD1 identical over 11 bases. V lost 3 bases, J lost 2 bases, and 2 bases stayed unmatched. Germline V CDR1 and CDR2: LNHDA, SQIVND (reference sequence). CDR3 length equals 15 residues. This chain's CDR3 is CASSMDRGRNYGYTF. CDR3 sequence (DNA): TGTGCCAGTAGTATGGACAGGGGGCGGAACTATGGCTACACCTTC.

The V gene is TRBV16, the J gene TRBJ1-5; 8 bases are shared with TRBD1. The CDR3 is 14 amino acids. Germline loops: CDR1 KGHSY, CDR2 FQNENV. The junction had 6 bases not matched to a gene; V was cut back by 4 bases and J by 7 bases. CDR3 in amino acids: CASSPGQGIQPQHF. In DNA, the CDR3 is TGTGCCAGCAGCCCAGGACAGGGCATACAGCCCCAGCATTTT.

The chain links TRBV9 to TRBJ2-1, with D perhaps TRBD1 (6 bases). Germline lookup yields CDR1 SGDLS and CDR2 YYNGEE. The CDR3 covers 14 residues. Deletions cut 0 bases from V and 2 bases from J, with 6 bases between. The CDR3 DNA reads TGTGCCAGCAGCGTAGGACAGGCCTACAATGAGCAGTTCTTC. This codes for CASSVGQAYNEQFF.

About this clone itself: Distinct nucleotide sequences in the sample also encode this CDR3. The CDR3 coding sequence is TGTGCCAGCAGCTTGGATGGGGCAGTCTCTGGAAACACCATATATTTT. This codes for CASSLDGAVSGNTIYF. J is TRBJ1-3 and V is TRBV5-4, with a tentative D call TRBD1 (5 bases). The CDR3 is 16 amino acids. Looked up from germline, CDR1 is SGHNT and CDR2 is YYREEE (reference sequence). Trimming took off 0 bases at V and 0 bases at J, with 10 bases between the two ends. Full variable domain (rest looked up from reference TRBV5-4 and TRBJ1-3): ETGVTQSPTHLIKTRGQQVTLRCSSQSGHNTVSWYQQALGQGPQFIFQYYREEENGRGNFPPRFSGLQFPNYSSELNVNALELDDSALYLCASSLDGAVSGNTIYFGEGSWLTVV.

The chain uses TRBV4-1 and TRBJ1-2, with TRBD1 identical over 10 bases. Germline lookup yields CDR1 MGHRA and CDR2 YSYEKL. J was trimmed by 8 bases and V by 1 base; bases with no gene match: 7. This CDR3 has 15 amino acids. The CDR3 is CASSQAGTGAWGYTF. In DNA form, the CDR3 reads TGCGCCAGCAGCCAAGCGGGGACAGGGGCCTGGGGCTACACCTTC.

The rearrangement joins TRBV9 to TRBJ1-1; no clear D. Trimming stripped 2 bases from V and 3 bases from J, with 17 bases between. This CDR3 is built from 16 residues. Germline CDR1 SGDLS, CDR2 YYNGEE. The CDR3 DNA reads as TGTGCCAGCAGCGTGACCTCGGGTCTGGCAGACACTGAAGCTTTCTTT. Amino acid sequence: CASSVTSGLADTEAFF.

The chain has TRBV5-6 and TRBJ2-2; D is possibly TRBD1 or TRBD2 (5 bases each). This CDR3 has 14 residues. Deletions cut 0 bases from V and 15 bases from J, with 18 bases between. Germline V gives CDR1 SGHDT, CDR2 YYEEEE. CDR3 sequence (DNA): TGTGCCAGCAGCTTGGTTTGGGACCAGCCTTCTGTGTTTTTT. Protein product: CASSLVWDQPSVFF.

The chain carries TRBV5-1 and TRBJ2-3; TRBD1 aligns across 10 bases. Germline V gene data show CDR1 as SGHRS and CDR2 as YFSETQ. The junction had 11 bases not matched to a gene; V was cut back by 2 bases and J by 5 bases. This CDR3 contains 17 residues. CDR3 nucleotide sequence: TGCGCCAGCAGCTTAGACCCCCCGGGGACAGGGGAAGATACGCAGTATTTT. This sequence encodes CASSLDPPGTGEDTQYF.